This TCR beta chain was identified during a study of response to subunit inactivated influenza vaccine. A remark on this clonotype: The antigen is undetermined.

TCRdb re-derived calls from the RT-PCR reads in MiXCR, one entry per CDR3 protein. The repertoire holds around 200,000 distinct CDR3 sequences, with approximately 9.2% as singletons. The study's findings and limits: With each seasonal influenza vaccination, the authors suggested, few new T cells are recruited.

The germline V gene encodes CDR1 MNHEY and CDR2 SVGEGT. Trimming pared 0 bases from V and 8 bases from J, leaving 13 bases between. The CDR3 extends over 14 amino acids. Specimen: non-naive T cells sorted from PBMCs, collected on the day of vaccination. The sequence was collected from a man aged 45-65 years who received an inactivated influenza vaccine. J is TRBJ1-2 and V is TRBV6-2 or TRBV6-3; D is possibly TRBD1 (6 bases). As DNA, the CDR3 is TGTGCCAGCAGTTACTCGACAGGCAGTCGGGGCTACACCTTC. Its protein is CASSYSTGSRGYTF.